Given below is one TCR beta chain in context. Its antigen is undetermined. The data belong to a study of OX40 agonist ivuxolimab in advanced cancers. As for the study in general: Prior anti-PD-1, anti-PD-L1 or anti-CTLA-4 therapy was allowed; roughly 40% had some.

CDR1 SGHAT and CDR2 FQNNGV come from the germline V gene. The CDR3 totals 15 residues. The V segment lost 5 bases and the J segment 5 bases; nucleotides outside the gene matches: 8. Study-wide points: Not determined was the antigen specificity of the expanded peripheral T cells.

Clones were read by immunoSEQ multiplex PCR, and TCRdb kept only the in-frame ones, dropping some. The table lists 99,000 or so clones, 84% of them singletons. The chain links TRBV11-2 to TRBJ1-3; 8 positions match TRBD1. This clonotype originated in an adult with an advanced solid tumor such as melanoma, head and neck, liver or kidney cancer. The sample consisted of CD4+ or CD8+ T cells sorted from blood, taken in a trial of the OX40 agonist ivuxolimab. CDR3 in amino acids: CASSPQGAQRNTIYF. The CDR3 DNA follows: TGTGCCAGCAGCCCCCAGGGGGCGCAAAGAAACACCATATATTTT.